This T cell receptor beta chain was found in a study of T cell changes during pregnancy in multiple sclerosis (dated by TCRdb to between 2018 and 2021). For the wider study: The study examined how the T cell repertoire changed over the course of pregnancy in women with multiple sclerosis.

On this clone itself: The antigen it binds to is not known. Base qualities are not recorded, but no much larger clone differs from it by a single base.

Libraries were constructed by the immunoSEQ multiplex PCR assay. TCRdb holds this immuneACCESS table with in-frame rearrangements only. Some clones are missing; in checked studies, unresolved V genes explain under half, and the rest has no known cause. Recorded for this sample are 58,000 or so clones; about 91% of them occurred a single time. Under 2% of the sample goes to the ten largest clones. CDR3 length: 15 amino acids, cysteine to phenylalanine. Just CDR3 DNA is preserved here, 45 bases in frame from base 1. The germline V gene supplies CDR1 MGHRA and CDR2 YSYEKL. V lost 1 base and J lost 7 bases, and the count of bases not matched to a germline gene is 6.

The sample in question was peripheral blood, obtained after pregnancy. The receptor was derived from a female donor with multiple sclerosis, enrolled in a pregnancy study. This receptor chain uses TRBV4-1 and TRBJ2-1; 8 middle bases align to TRBD1. The sequenced DNA is TGCGCCAGCAGCCAAGCCGGGACAGGCGAGAATGAGCAGTTCTTC. It codes for CASSQAGTGENEQFF.